This TCR beta chain came from a study of early T cells in non-severe SARS-CoV-2 infection. Study in general: Sequenced material consisted of bulk RNA (from unsorted whole blood), and chains were unpaired.

This CDR3 is built from 12 residues. V was clipped by 5 bases and J by 3 bases, with 8 bases between them. Germline CDR1 and CDR2: SGHVS and FQNEAQ. This clonotype has just a few counts. Its antigen is as yet unknown. Unique molecular identifiers were added to individual cDNA molecules. TCRdb re-derived calls from the 5' RACE reads in MiXCR, one entry per CDR3 protein. The sample lists 55,000 to 75,000 distinct CDR3 sequences, about 8.4% occurring once. Study-level results: VDJdb matching, biased toward anti-spike CD8 responses, missed private and CD4 specificities.

The rearrangement links TRBV7-8 to TRBJ2-7; D may be TRBD1 or TRBD2 (5 bases each). This clonotype originated in an adult who was a healthcare worker with PCR-confirmed SARS-CoV-2 infection or an uninfected control (not recorded which). Sequencing was done on a sample of whole blood. The DNA for the CDR3 is TGTGCCAGCAGCCGGGACCTCTACGAGCAGTACTTC. Its translation is CASSRDLYEQYF.